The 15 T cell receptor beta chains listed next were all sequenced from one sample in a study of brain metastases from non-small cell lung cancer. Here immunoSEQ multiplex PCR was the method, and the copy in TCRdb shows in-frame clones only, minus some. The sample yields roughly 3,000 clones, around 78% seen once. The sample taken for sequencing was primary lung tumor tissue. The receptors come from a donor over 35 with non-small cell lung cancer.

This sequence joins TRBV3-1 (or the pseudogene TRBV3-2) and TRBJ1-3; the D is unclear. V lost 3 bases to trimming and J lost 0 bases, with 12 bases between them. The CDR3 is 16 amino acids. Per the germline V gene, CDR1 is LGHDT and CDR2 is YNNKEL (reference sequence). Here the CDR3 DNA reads TGTGCCAGCAGCCATGATCTCCGGAGCTCTGGAAACACCATATATTTT. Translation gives CASSHDLRSSGNTIYF.

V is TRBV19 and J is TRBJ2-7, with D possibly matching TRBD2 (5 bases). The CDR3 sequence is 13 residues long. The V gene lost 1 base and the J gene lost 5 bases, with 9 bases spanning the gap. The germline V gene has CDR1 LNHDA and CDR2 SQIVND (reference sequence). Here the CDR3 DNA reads TGTGCCAGTAGTATAGCGGACGGGGACGAGCAGTACTTC. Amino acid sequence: CASSIADGDEQYF.

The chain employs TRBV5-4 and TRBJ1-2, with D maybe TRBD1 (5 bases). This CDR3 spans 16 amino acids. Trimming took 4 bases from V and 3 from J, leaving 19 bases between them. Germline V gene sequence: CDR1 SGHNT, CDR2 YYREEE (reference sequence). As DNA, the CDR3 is TGTGCCAGCAGCCCCAATTGGGGGTCTGAGGACTATGGCTACACCTTC. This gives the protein CASSPNWGSEDYGYTF.

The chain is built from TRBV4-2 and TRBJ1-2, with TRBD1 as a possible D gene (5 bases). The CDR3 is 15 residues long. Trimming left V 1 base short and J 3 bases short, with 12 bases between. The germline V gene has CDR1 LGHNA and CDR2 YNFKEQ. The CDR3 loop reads CASSQGEGGDYGYTF. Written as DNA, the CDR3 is TGTGCCAGCAGCCAAGGAGAGGGAGGGGACTATGGCTACACCTTC.

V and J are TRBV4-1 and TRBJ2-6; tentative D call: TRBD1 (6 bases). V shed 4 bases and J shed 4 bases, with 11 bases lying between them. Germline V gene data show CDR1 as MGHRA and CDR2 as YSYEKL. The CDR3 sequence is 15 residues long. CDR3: CASSPGAAGANVLTF. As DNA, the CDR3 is TGCGCCAGCAGCCCAGGGGCGGCAGGGGCCAACGTCCTGACTTTC.

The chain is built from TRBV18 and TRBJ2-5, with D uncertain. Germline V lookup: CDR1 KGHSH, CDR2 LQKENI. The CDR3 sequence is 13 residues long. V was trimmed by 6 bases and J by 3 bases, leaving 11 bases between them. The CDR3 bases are TGTGCCAGCTCCCTACGGCAGGAAGAGACCCAGTACTTC. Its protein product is CASSLRQEETQYF.

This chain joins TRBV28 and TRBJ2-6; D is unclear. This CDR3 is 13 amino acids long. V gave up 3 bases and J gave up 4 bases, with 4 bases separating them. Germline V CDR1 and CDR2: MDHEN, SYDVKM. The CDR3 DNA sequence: TGTGCCAGCAGTTTGGTCGGGGCCAACGTCCTGACTTTC. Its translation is CASSLVGANVLTF. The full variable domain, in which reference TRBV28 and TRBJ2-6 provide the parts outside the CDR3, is DVKVTQSSRYLVKRTGEKVFLECVQDMDHENMFWYRQDPGLGLRLIYFSYDVKMKEKGDIPEGYSVSREKKERFSLILESASTNQTSMYLCASSLVGANVLTFGAGSRLTVL.

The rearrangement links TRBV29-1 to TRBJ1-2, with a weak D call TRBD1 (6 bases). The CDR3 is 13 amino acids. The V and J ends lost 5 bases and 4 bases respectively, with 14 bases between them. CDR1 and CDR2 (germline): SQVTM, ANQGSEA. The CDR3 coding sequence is TGCAGCGTTACAAATTGGGACATCTATGGCTACACCTTC. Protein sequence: CSVTNWDIYGYTF.

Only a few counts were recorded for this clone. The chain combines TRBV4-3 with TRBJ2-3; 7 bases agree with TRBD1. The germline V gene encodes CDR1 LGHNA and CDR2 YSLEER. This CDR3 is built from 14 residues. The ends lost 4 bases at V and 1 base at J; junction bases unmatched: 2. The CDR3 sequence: CASSLGTGTDTQYF. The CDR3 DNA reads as TGCGCCAGCAGCCTCGGGACAGGCACAGATACGCAGTATTTT.

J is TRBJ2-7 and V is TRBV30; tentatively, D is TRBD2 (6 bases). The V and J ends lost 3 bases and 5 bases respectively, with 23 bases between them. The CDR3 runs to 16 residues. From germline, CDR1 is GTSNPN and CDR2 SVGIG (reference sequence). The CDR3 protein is CAWRGGMAASGHEQYF. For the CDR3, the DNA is TGTGCCTGGAGGGGGGGTATGGCGGCGTCGGGGCACGAGCAGTACTTC.

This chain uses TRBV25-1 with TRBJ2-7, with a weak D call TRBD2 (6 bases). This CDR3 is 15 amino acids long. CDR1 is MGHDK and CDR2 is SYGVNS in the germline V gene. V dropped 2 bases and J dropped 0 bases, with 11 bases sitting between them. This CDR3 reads CASSEPRGSSYEQYF. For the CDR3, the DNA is TGTGCCAGCAGTGAACCCCGGGGGAGCTCCTACGAGCAGTACTTC.

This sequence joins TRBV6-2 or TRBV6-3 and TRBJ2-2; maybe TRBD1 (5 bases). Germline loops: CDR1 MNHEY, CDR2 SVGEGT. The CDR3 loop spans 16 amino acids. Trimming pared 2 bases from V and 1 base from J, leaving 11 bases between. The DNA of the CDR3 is TGTGCCAGCAGTTACCCAGGACACCGGAACACCGGGGAGCTGTTTTTT. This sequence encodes CASSYPGHRNTGELFF.

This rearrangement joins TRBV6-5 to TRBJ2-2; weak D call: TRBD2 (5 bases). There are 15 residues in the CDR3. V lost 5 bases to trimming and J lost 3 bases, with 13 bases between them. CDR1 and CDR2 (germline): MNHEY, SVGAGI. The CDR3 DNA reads TGTGCCAGCAGTCGCCCAGAGGGCCACACCGGGGAGCTGTTTTTT. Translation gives CASSRPEGHTGELFF.

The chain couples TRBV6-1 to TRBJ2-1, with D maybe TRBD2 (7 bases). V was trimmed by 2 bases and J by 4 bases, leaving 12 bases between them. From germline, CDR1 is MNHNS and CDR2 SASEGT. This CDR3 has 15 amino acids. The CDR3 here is CASSERGGWYNEQFF. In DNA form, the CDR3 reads TGTGCCAGCAGTGAAAGGGGGGGTTGGTACAATGAGCAGTTCTTC.

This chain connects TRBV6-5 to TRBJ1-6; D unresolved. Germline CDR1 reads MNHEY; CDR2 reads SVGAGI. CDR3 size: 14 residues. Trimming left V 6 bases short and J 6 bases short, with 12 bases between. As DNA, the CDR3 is TGTGCCAGCAGAACGGGTCCTATTAATTCACCCCTCCACTTT. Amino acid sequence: CASRTGPINSPLHF.